The rows below give T cell receptor beta chains drawn from one sample of a study of T cell responses to AZD1222 COVID-19 vaccine. Libraries were prepared by immunoSEQ multiplex PCR; TCRdb keeps only in-frame clonotypes and omits some of them. The sample lists 90,000 to 120,000 clones; about nine tenths were seen once. The sequencing used peripheral blood, collected 28 days after the second AZD1222 dose. The receptors derive from an adult who received the AZD1222 COVID-19 vaccine. Each CDR3 is given with its conserved first and last residue. A D gene is named only where the DNA matches it firmly. A clone size is listed for some rows: how often the clone was seen (once, few, many), or a class if it is expanded.

CDR3nt	CDR3aa	d_gene	v_gene	j_gene	abundance
TGTGCCACCAGTGATTCTGGACATGATACGCAGTATTTT	CATSDSGHDTQYF	.	TRBV24-1	TRBJ2-3	.
TGTGCCAGCAGCTGGACTAGCGGGAGTGGGGAGACCCAGTACTTC	CASSWTSGSGETQYF	TRBD2	TRBV14	TRBJ2-5	.
TGCAGCGTTGAAGTCGCAGGGAGTAATTCACCCCTCCACTTT	CSVEVAGSNSPLHF	.	TRBV29-1	TRBJ1-6	.
TGTGCCAGCAGTGACCAGCCTGGATCAACAGATACGCAGTATTTT	CASSDQPGSTDTQYF	.	TRBV2	TRBJ2-3	.
TGTGCCAGCAGCTGGCGGGTAGCGGGGTACAATGAGCAGTTCTTC	CASSWRVAGYNEQFF	TRBD2	TRBV7-2	TRBJ2-1	.
TGTGCCAGCAGCCAAGATCGGGGGCAAAGTGGCTACACCTTC	CASSQDRGQSGYTF	.	TRBV3-1/TRBV3-2	TRBJ1-2	.
TGTGCCAGCAAACGAACCGGGACAGTTGCCCCAAGTCGCGAAAAACTGTTTTTT	CASKRTGTVAPSREKLFF	TRBD1	TRBV28	TRBJ1-4	.
TGTGCCACAAAACGGGGGCCGAATGAAAAACTGTTTTTT	CATKRGPNEKLFF	.	TRBV2	TRBJ1-4	.
TGTGCCAGCAGCCAGGGACTAGCGGCGCAAGGGGAGCTGTTTTTT	CASSQGLAAQGELFF	TRBD2	TRBV3-1/TRBV3-2	TRBJ2-2	.
TGTGCCAGCAGCTTGGCCGTGGGGTGGGGGGAGCTGTTTTTT	CASSLAVGWGELFF	.	TRBV5-6	TRBJ2-2	.
TGTGCCAGCAGCTTAGTAACTTCCACAGATACGCAGTATTTT	CASSLVTSTDTQYF	.	TRBV7-9	TRBJ2-3	.
TGTGCCAGTAGTATGAGGTCCGGCAGAGGAAACCCTGGAAACACCATATATTTT	CASSMRSGRGNPGNTIYF	.	TRBV19	TRBJ1-3	.
TGTGCCAGCAGTGGGGACAGCTTCAACACCGGGGAGCTGTTTTTT	CASSGDSFNTGELFF	TRBD1	TRBV2	TRBJ2-2	.
TGTGCCAGCAGCTTAGCGGGAGGGCGGGGTGAGACCCAGTACTTC	CASSLAGGRGETQYF	TRBD2	TRBV7-3	TRBJ2-5	.
TGTGCCAGCAGCTTACCGTTACTAGTTACTAGCACAGATACGCAGTATTTT	CASSLPLLVTSTDTQYF	.	TRBV7-4	TRBJ2-3	.
TGCGCCAGCAGCCCGACGGGTACGGATTCACCCCTCCACTTT	CASSPTGTDSPLHF	.	TRBV5-1	TRBJ1-6	.
TGTGCCAGCACCACCGGCGGGGAGCTGTTTTTT	CASTTGGELFF	.	TRBV12-3/TRBV12-4	TRBJ2-2	.
TGTGCCAGCAGCGTAGAGTCGGGAGGCGGGAGAGCTTTCTTT	CASSVESGGGRAFF	.	TRBV9	TRBJ1-1	.
TGTGCCAGCAGTTACCAGGCAGGGAGCTACACCTTC	CASSYQAGSYTF	.	TRBV6-5	TRBJ1-2	.
TGTGCCAGCAGCTCCCAGGGACTAGCGGGAGTTGGTGAGACCCAGTACTTC	CASSSQGLAGVGETQYF	TRBD2	TRBV7-2	TRBJ2-5	.
TGTGCCAGCAGCTCTACAGGGGCCTCCACCTACGAGCAGTACTTC	CASSSTGASTYEQYF	TRBD1	TRBV28	TRBJ2-7	.
TGTGCCAGCAAAGGGGGTTCCCCATGGCTGTTTTTT	CASKGGSPWLFF	.	TRBV6-8	TRBJ1-4	.
TGTGCCAGCAGCTTAGTAGCGGATCCAGAAGCTTTCTTT	CASSLVADPEAFF	.	TRBV7-8	TRBJ1-1	.
TGTGCCAGCAGTTACTCGATCGGCCCGTCGGGAACTGAAGCTTTCTTT	CASSYSIGPSGTEAFF	.	TRBV6-5	TRBJ1-1	.
TGCGCCAGCAGCTTTATGGGAGCCGGTATCGGTGAGCAGTTCTTC	CASSFMGAGIGEQFF	.	TRBV5-1	TRBJ2-1	.
TGTGCCAGCAGCGGAAAGACAGGGGGCGGGTATAATTCACCCCTCCACTTT	CASSGKTGGGYNSPLHF	TRBD1	TRBV9	TRBJ1-6	.
TGCGCCAGCAGCTTGGAGGGGGTCGGGGAGCTGTTTTTT	CASSLEGVGELFF	.	TRBV5-1	TRBJ2-2	.
TGTGCCAGCGGGACAGGGATAGAGACCCAGTACTTC	CASGTGIETQYF	TRBD1	TRBV10-3	TRBJ2-5	.
TGTGCCTCCCGGGCTGTCACCTACAATGAGCAGTTCTTC	CASRAVTYNEQFF	.	TRBV19	TRBJ2-1	once
TGTGCCAGCAGTTTGACATCTTCCACTGAAGCTTTCTTT	CASSLTSSTEAFF	.	TRBV27	TRBJ1-1	.
TGTGCCTGGAGTTCCGGTTCCTCGGGGAATCAGCCCCAGCATTTT	CAWSSGSSGNQPQHF	.	TRBV30	TRBJ1-5	.
TGTGCCAGTAGTAGGACAGGGTCTTCACCCCTCCACTTT	CASSRTGSSPLHF	TRBD1	TRBV19	TRBJ1-6	.
TGTGCCAGCAGCTTAGGAAGGGCGGGAGCTTTCTTT	CASSLGRAGAFF	.	TRBV7-6	TRBJ1-1	.
TGTGCCAGCAGCTTAGGGGGCTGGGATACGCAGTATTTT	CASSLGGWDTQYF	.	TRBV7-8	TRBJ2-3	.
TGTGCCAGTAGGAACACAGATACGCAGTATTTT	CASRNTDTQYF	.	TRBV19	TRBJ2-3	.
TGTGCCATCAGTCGGACAGGGGAAGGTGTGCAGTACTTC	CAISRTGEGVQYF	TRBD1	TRBV10-3	TRBJ2-7	.
TGTGCCAGCAGCTATACAGGGGGCAGGGGGGTGACTGAAGCTTTCTTT	CASSYTGGRGVTEAFF	TRBD1	TRBV7-2	TRBJ1-1	.
TGTGCCAGTAGTAAGGACCGGGACACTGAAGCTTTCTTT	CASSKDRDTEAFF	.	TRBV19	TRBJ1-1	.
TGTGCCATCGGGGGGACGGGGAACACCGGGGAGCTGTTTTTT	CAIGGTGNTGELFF	.	TRBV10-3	TRBJ2-2	.
TGCAGCGTTGAGGGAGACCGGAACATTCAGTACTTC	CSVEGDRNIQYF	.	TRBV29-1	TRBJ2-4	.
TGCGCCAGCAGCCAAGATCTCACAGGGATGAATTCACCCCTCCACTTT	CASSQDLTGMNSPLHF	.	TRBV4-3	TRBJ1-6	many
TGTGCCGGGGAAGGGAGTTTCACAGATACGCAGTATTTT	CAGEGSFTDTQYF	.	TRBV2	TRBJ2-3	.
TGTGCCAGTAGTATAGAGCCGGGACACCGGCTTTATAGCAATCAGCCCCAGCATTTT	CASSIEPGHRLYSNQPQHF	.	TRBV19	TRBJ1-5	.
TGTGCCAGCAGCCCAGGGTCGAACACTGAAGCTTTCTTT	CASSPGSNTEAFF	.	TRBV3-1/TRBV3-2	TRBJ1-1	.
TGTGCCAGCAGTGGGACTCCCCTCGAGCAGTTCTTC	CASSGTPLEQFF	.	TRBV27	TRBJ2-1	.